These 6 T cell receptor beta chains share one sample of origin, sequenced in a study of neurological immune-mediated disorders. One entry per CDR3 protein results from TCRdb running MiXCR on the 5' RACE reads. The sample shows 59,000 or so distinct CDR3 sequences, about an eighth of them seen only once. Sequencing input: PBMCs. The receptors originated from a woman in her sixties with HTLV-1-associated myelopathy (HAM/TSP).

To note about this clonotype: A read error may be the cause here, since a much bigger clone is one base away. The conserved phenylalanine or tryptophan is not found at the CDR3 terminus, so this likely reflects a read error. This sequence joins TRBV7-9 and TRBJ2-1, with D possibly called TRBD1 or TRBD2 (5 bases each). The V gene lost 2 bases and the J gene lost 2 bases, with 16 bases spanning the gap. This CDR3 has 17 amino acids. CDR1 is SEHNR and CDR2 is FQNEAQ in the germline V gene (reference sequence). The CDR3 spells CASSLFGEGSTYNEQFS. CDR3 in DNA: TGTGCCAGCAGCTTATTTGGCGAGGGGTCGACCTACAATGAGCAGTTCTCC.

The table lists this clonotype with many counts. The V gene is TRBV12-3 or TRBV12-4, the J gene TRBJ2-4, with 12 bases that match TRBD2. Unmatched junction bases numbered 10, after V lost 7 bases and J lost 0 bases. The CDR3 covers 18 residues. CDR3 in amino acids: CASNPGGGLAGAKNIQYF. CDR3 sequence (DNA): TGTGCCAGCAACCCGGGTGGGGGACTAGCGGGAGCCAAAAACATTCAGTACTTC.

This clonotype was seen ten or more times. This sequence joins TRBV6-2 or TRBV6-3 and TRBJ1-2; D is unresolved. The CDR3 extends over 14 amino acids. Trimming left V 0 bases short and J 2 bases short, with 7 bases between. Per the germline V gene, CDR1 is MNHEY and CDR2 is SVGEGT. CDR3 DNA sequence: TGTGCCAGCAGTTACTCGCCCAGAAACTATGGCTACACCTTC. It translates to CASSYSPRNYGYTF.

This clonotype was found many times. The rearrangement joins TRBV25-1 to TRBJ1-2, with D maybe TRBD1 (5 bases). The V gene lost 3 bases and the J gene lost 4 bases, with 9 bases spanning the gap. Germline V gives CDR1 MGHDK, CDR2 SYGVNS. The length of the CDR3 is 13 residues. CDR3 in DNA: TGTGCCAGCAGTGATGATGGGACCTATGGCTACACCTTC. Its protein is CASSDDGTYGYTF.

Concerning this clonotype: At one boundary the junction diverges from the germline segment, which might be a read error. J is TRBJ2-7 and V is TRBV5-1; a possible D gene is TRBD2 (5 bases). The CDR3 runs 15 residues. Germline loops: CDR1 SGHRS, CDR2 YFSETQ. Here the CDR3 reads CSSSLEPGSSYEQYF. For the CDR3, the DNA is TGCTCCAGCAGCTTGGAACCGGGGAGCTCATACGAGCAGTACTTC. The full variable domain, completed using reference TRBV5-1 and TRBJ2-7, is KAGVTQTPRYLIKTRGQQVTLSCSPISGHRSVSWYQQTPGQGLQFLFEYFSETQRNKGNFPGRFSGRQFSNSRSEMNVSTLELGDSALYLCSSSLEPGSSYEQYFGPGTRLTVT.

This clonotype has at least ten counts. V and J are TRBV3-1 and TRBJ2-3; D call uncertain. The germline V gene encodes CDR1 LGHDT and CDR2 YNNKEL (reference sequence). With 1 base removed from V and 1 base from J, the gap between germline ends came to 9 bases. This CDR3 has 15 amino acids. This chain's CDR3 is CASSQGLGRTDTQYF. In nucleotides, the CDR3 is TGTGCCAGCAGCCAAGGACTGGGCCGCACAGATACGCAGTATTTT.